This is a list of T cell receptor beta chains from one sample in a study of blood T cell repertoires in COVID-19. Here immunoSEQ multiplex PCR was the method, and the copy in TCRdb shows in-frame clones only, minus some. This table holds approximately 220,000 clones, around 90% found once. Sequencing was performed on PBMCs or T cells enriched from blood (not recorded which). The receptors derive from a man aged 30-40 years who had been exposed to COVID-19. The CDR3 runs from the conserved cysteine through the conserved F or W. The D gene is left open where the match is weak. Where a row states a size, it is once, few, many or the class of an expanded clone; other rows omit it.

.,.,TRBJ2-1,14,TRBV30,TGTGCCTGGATCACGGGGAGCTCCTACAATGAGCAGTTCTTC,CAWITGSSYNEQFF
.,.,TRBJ1-2,13,TRBV5-4,TGTGCCAGCAGTCGCGGCGGCAACTATGGCTACACCTTC,CASSRGGNYGYTF
.,.,TRBJ1-4,13,TRBV2,TGTGCCAGCAGACAGGCGGAGGGGGAAAAACTGTTTTTT,CASRQAEGEKLFF
few,.,TRBJ2-5,13,TRBV18,TGTGCCAGCTCACCAGGACAGCAAGAGACCCAGTACTTC,CASSPGQQETQYF
.,.,TRBJ2-7,14,TRBV7-9,TGTGCCAGCAGCCCCGGCACAGGGCCGGACGAGCAGTACTTC,CASSPGTGPDEQYF
.,.,TRBJ1-5,14,TRBV2,TGTGCCAGCAATCAACAGTTTAGCAATCAGCCCCAGCATTTT,CASNQQFSNQPQHF
.,TRBD2,TRBJ2-3,15,TRBV9,TGTGCCAGCAGCCTAGATAGCGGGGGGGCTCGTACGCAGTATTTT,CASSLDSGGARTQYF
.,.,TRBJ2-2,16,TRBV30,TGTGCCTGGAGTCACCCCGCGGGGGCAGACACCGGGGAGCTGTTTTTT,CAWSHPAGADTGELFF
.,.,TRBJ1-5,12,TRBV2,TGTGCCAGCAGTGAGATCGCTCAGCCCCAGCGTTTT,CASSEIAQPQRF
.,.,TRBJ1-2,12,TRBV29-1,TGCAGCGTCACGCAGGGGTTCGATGGCTACACCTTC,CSVTQGFDGYTF
.,TRBD1,TRBJ1-4,17,TRBV2,TGTGCCAGCAGTGAACCACAGGGGGGAACCCCTAATGAAAAACTGTTTTTT,CASSEPQGGTPNEKLFF
.,.,TRBJ2-1,16,TRBV3-1/TRBV3-2,TGTGCCAGCAGCTCCAGGTCGGGGGGCGCATTCAATGAGCAGTTCTTC,CASSSRSGGAFNEQFF
few,TRBD1,TRBJ1-6,15,TRBV19,TGTGCCAGTAGTATTTACCGGGACAGTAATTCACCCCTCCACTTT,CASSIYRDSNSPLHF
few,.,TRBJ2-1,13,TRBV2,TGTGCCAGCAGTGTTACAGCCTACAATGAGCAGTTCTTC,CASSVTAYNEQFF
once,.,TRBJ2-7,13,TRBV4-1,TGCGCCAGCAGCCAAGCGGGGAGTTACGAGCAGTACTTC,CASSQAGSYEQYF
.,.,TRBJ2-4,15,TRBV5-1,TGCGCCAGCAGCTTGGACTTGGTGGCCAAAAACATTCAGTACTTC,CASSLDLVAKNIQYF
once,.,TRBJ1-3,14,TRBV19,TGTGCCACCCGCGGGGGTGGGACTGGAAACACCATATATTTT,CATRGGGTGNTIYF
.,.,TRBJ1-2,12,TRBV5-4,TGTGCCAGCAGCTTCATCAACTATGGCTACACCTTC,CASSFINYGYTF
.,.,TRBJ2-1,14,TRBV9,TGTGCCAGCAGCGTAGGGGTGGGAGACAATGAGCAGTTCTTC,CASSVGVGDNEQFF
few,TRBD2,TRBJ2-7,15,TRBV6-1,TGTGCCAGCAGTGAAGCTAGCGGGGGGGCCTACGAGCAGTACTTC,CASSEASGGAYEQYF
.,.,TRBJ2-7,15,TRBV25-1,TGTGCCAGCAGTGACCAGGGTCCCCTCTCCTACGAGCAGTACTTC,CASSDQGPLSYEQYF
.,TRBD1,TRBJ1-3,15,TRBV15,TGTGCCACCAGTATAGGGGGCTCTGCGGGAAACACCATATATTTT,CATSIGGSAGNTIYF
.,.,TRBJ1-6,15,TRBV6-1,TGTGCCAGCAGTGAAGGGCAGGGGAGTCTTTCACCCCTCCACTTT,CASSEGQGSLSPLHF
.,.,TRBJ1-5,14,TRBV7-5,TGTGTCAGAAGCTTAGAGGGGTTGAGTCAGCCCCAGCATTTT,CVRSLEGLSQPQHF
.,TRBD1,TRBJ2-3,15,TRBV10-1,TGCGCCAGCAGGAAAACTACAGGGGTGGAGGATACGCAGTATTTT,CASRKTTGVEDTQYF
many,.,TRBJ2-1,13,TRBV4-1,TGCGCCAGCAGCCAAGATCCCCCCGATGAGCAGTTCTTC,CASSQDPPDEQFF
.,.,TRBJ1-1,14,TRBV7-9,TGTGCCAGCAGCTTACTCGGGATGAACACTGAAGCTTTCTTT,CASSLLGMNTEAFF
.,TRBD2,TRBJ2-1,16,TRBV7-2,TGTGCCAGCAGCTTAGGGTGGCGGGGGACGTCTAATGAGCAGTTCTTC,CASSLGWRGTSNEQFF
.,.,TRBJ2-2,15,TRBV7-3,TGTGCCAGCAGCCGGGGGGCAGGGCCCACCGGGGAGCTGTTTTTT,CASSRGAGPTGELFF
.,.,TRBJ1-2,13,TRBV9,TGTGCCAGCAGCGTAGGTAACGAGATAGGCTACACCTTC,CASSVGNEIGYTF
.,.,TRBJ2-7,14,TRBV14,TGTGCCAGCAGCCAACGTCGCAGCTCCTACGAGCAGTACTTC,CASSQRRSSYEQYF
.,.,TRBJ2-1,16,TRBV2,TGTGCCAGCAGTGATGGGGCAGGTGAGGCGACGGGTGAGCAGTTCTTC,CASSDGAGEATGEQFF
.,TRBD1,TRBJ1-1,14,TRBV2,TGTGCCAGCAGAGGGGACAGCCAGGTTTCTAGGGCTTTCTTT,CASRGDSQVSRAFF
.,.,TRBJ2-7,15,TRBV5-4,TGTGCCAGCAGCTTGGGTGCGGATCGGCGGGGACCGCAGTACTTC,CASSLGADRRGPQYF
.,.,TRBJ1-4,13,TRBV6-5,TGTGCCAGCAGGGTCCGGGATCCTGAAAAACTGTTTTTT,CASRVRDPEKLFF
.,TRBD1,TRBJ2-1,15,TRBV19,TGTGCCAGTAGTCGATCCAGGGGGATAGGGAATGAGCAGTTCTTC,CASSRSRGIGNEQFF
.,.,TRBJ2-7,11,TRBV2,TGTGCCAGCACCCTTACCTACGAGCAGTACTTC,CASTLTYEQYF